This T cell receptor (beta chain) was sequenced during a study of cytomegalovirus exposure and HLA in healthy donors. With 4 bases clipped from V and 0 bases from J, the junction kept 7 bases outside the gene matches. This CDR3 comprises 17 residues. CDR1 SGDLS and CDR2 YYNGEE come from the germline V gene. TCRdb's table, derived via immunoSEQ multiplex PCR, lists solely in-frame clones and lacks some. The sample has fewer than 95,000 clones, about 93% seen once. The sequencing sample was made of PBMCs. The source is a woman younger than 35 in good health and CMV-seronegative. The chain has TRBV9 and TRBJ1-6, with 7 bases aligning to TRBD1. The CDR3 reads CASSTGTVSSYNSPLHF. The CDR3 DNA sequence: TGTGCCAGCAGCACCGGGACAGTAAGCTCCTATAATTCACCCCTCCACTTT. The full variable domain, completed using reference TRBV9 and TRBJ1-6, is DSGVTQTPKHLITATGQRVTLRCSPRSGDLSVYWYQQSLDQGLQFLIQYYNGEERAKGNILERFSAQQFPDLHSELNLSSLELGDSALYFCASSTGTVSSYNSPLHFGNGTRLTVT.